In this sample, the clone carrying this T cell receptor (beta chain) is medium-sized (0.01 to 0.1%). Antigen specificity is unknown. These data belong to a study of early T cells in non-severe SARS-CoV-2 infection. Study in general: Sequencing input comprised bulk RNA from unsorted whole blood; chain pairing was not available.

Researchers attached unique molecular identifiers to individual cDNA molecules. TCRdb recomputed calls from the 5' RACE reads with MiXCR, one row per CDR3 protein. The data hold some 57,000 distinct CDR3 sequences, with around 5.2% observed a single time. Findings and caveats of the study: Anti-spike CD8 responses were favored by VDJdb matching, which missed private and CD4 specificities.

Germline CDR1 and CDR2: LNHDA and SQIVND (reference sequence). J was trimmed by 5 bases and V by 9 bases; bases with no gene match: 2. CDR3 length: 13 residues. What was sequenced was whole blood. The chain has TRBV19 and TRBJ2-2; the match to TRBD1 covers 11 bases. The clonotype comes from an adult who was a healthcare worker with PCR-confirmed SARS-CoV-2 infection or an uninfected control (not recorded which). Here the CDR3 reads CASWDRGTGELFF. As DNA, the CDR3 is TGTGCCAGCTGGGACAGGGGGACCGGGGAGCTGTTTTTT.